What follows is one T cell receptor (beta chain) and its context. Antigen: not known. TCRdb re-analysed the RACE reads in MiXCR, keeping a single row per CDR3 protein. The table has 85,000 to 100,000 distinct CDR3 sequences, about an eighth seen once. As to time point: patch test 1, 2 weeks after DPC sensitization. Treatment meaning: therapeutic diphenylcyclopropenone sensitization with weekly scalp DPC. The data originate from a study of human T cells and chemical hapten exposure. Study-level results: Controls had significantly fewer large CDR3 similarity clusters than were formed by expanded TCRs.

Germline CDR1 reads DFQATT; CDR2 reads SNEGSKA (reference sequence). The CDR3 covers 14 residues. The V and J ends lost 0 bases and 2 bases respectively, with 11 bases between them. The receptor was derived from a middle-aged woman with alopecia areata. Some clones in this sample may be carry-over from other donors' samples. This chain joins TRBV20-1 and TRBJ2-7; unclear D gene. The sequences come from whole blood, collected in connection with sensitization to the hapten diphenylcyclopropenone (DPC). The CDR3 sequence: CSARESGPPYEQYF. DNA for the CDR3: TGCAGTGCTAGAGAGTCGGGTCCCCCCTACGAGCAGTACTTC.